Each of the 18 T cell receptor beta chains below was sequenced from the same sample in a study of regulatory T cells in long-lasting Graves disease. Documented time point: newly diagnosed GD, antithyroid drugs for less than 3 months. PBMC-extracted RNA yielded the TCR library. iRepertoire HTBI primers and Arm-PCR of CDR3 regions built TCR beta libraries. TCRdb reanalysed the multiplex PCR reads using MiXCR and keeps one entry per CDR3 protein. The repertoire holds some 600,000 distinct CDR3 sequences, roughly 15% seen once, with 12% in the top ten. The data were also submitted as part of a second study, on T cells in Graves' hyperthyroidism and ophthalmopathy.

The material sequenced was peripheral blood mononuclear cells (PBMCs), taken at new diagnosis, from a patient treated with antithyroid drugs. These receptors were collected from a man between 18 and 29 years old with Graves disease.

The DNA for the CDR3 is TGTGCCAGTTCTGCGGGGGACCAAGAGACCCAGTACTTC. Residues: CASSAGDQETQYF. This chain links TRBV28 with TRBJ2-5, with 7 bases identical to TRBD2. The CDR3 contains 13 residues. J lost 0 bases, V lost 9 bases, and 4 bases had no gene match. Germline V gene data show CDR1 as MDHEN and CDR2 as SYDVKM.

Concerning this clonotype: A read error is possible here, since a much larger clone lies one base away. This sequence joins TRBV27 and TRBJ2-1; 11 bases line up with TRBD2. Germline CDR1 MNHEY, CDR2 SMNVEV (reference sequence). This CDR3 comprises 17 residues. The CDR3 loop is CASSFIPLAGVGNGQFF. The CDR3, as DNA: TGTGCCAGCAGTTTCATCCCACTAGCGGGAGTTGGTAATGGGCAGTTCTTC.

At least ten counts were recorded for this clonotype. The chain links TRBV11-2 to TRBJ2-3, with 9 bases lining up with TRBD2. V lost 3 bases, J lost 0 bases, and 4 bases stayed unmatched. The germline V gene encodes CDR1 SGHAT and CDR2 FQNNGV. The CDR3 has 16 residues. CDR3 in DNA: TGTGCCAGCAGCTTCATAGCGGGAGCGAGCACAGATACGCAGTATTTT. This encodes CASSFIAGASTDTQYF.

The gene calls are TRBV4-2 and TRBJ2-7, with 13 bases identical to TRBD2. The germline V gene has CDR1 LGHNA and CDR2 YNFKEQ. The CDR3 is 14 amino acids. V trimming: 0 bases; J trimming: 7 bases; junction bases outside the gene matches: 0. CDR3 nucleotide sequence: TGTGCCAGCAGCCAAGAGGGACTAGCGGGGGAGCAGTACTTC. Protein sequence: CASSQEGLAGEQYF.

This clonotype showed up just a few times. The V gene is TRBV5-1, the J gene TRBJ2-1; 7 nucleotides agree with TRBD2. This CDR3 comprises 14 residues. After removal of 0 bases from V and 7 bases from J, the junction contained 4 bases not matched to a gene. CDR1 is SGHRS and CDR2 is YFSETQ in the germline V gene. CDR3 nucleotides: TGCGCCAGCAGCTTGGGCGGGAGTAGGAATGAGCAGTTCTTC. It yields the protein CASSLGGSRNEQFF.

The V and J genes are TRBV12-3 or TRBV12-4 and TRBJ1-2, with 8 nucleotides matching TRBD1. CDR3 length equals 17 residues. V was pared by 6 bases and J by 5 bases, with 17 bases of the junction left unmatched. CDR3 sequence (DNA): TGTGCCAGCAGCTATGCAGGGGGCGCGGGGACCTGGTATGGCTACACCTTC. Amino acids: CASSYAGGAGTWYGYTF.

The gene calls are TRBV5-1 and TRBJ1-5, with D tentatively TRBD1 (6 bases). Trimming left V 0 bases short and J 5 bases short, with 15 bases between. CDR1 is SGHRS, CDR2 YFSETQ, per germline. This CDR3 comprises 16 residues. The CDR3 DNA follows: TGCGCCAGCAGCTTGGACGGGGGCCGGCTCGATCAGCCCCAGCATTTT. The encoded protein is CASSLDGGRLDQPQHF.

The sample holds one count of this clonotype. A much larger clone differs by one base, so this may be a read error. V gene TRBV7-9 combines with J gene TRBJ1-5, with D possibly matching TRBD1 (6 bases). Germline V gives CDR1 SEHNR, CDR2 FQNEAQ (reference sequence). The CDR3 spans 15 residues. Trimming removed 5 bases from V and 3 bases from J, with 14 bases in between. The CDR3 region has the DNA TGTGCCAGCAGCAGGACAGTATATAACAATCAGCCCCAGCATTTT. Translated, it gives CASSRTVYNNQPQHF.

This clonotype was counted many times. The chain joins TRBV7-9 to TRBJ2-3; 7 bases match TRBD1. Per germline, CDR1 SEHNR and CDR2 FQNEAQ (reference sequence). V was clipped by 8 bases and J by 5 bases; unmatched bases: 13. This CDR3 has 15 amino acids. The CDR3 region is CASGSLGTVLDTQYF. The CDR3 bases are TGTGCCAGCGGGTCCCTAGGGACAGTCCTAGATACGCAGTATTTT.

There are a few counts of this clonotype. One junction end does not reproduce the germline sequence, and a read error may be involved. The chain uses TRBV29-1 and TRBJ2-7; 9 bases fit TRBD1. The CDR3 has 12 residues. The germline CDR1 and CDR2 sequences are SQVTM and ANQGSEA. CDR3 in amino acids: CSVRQGVNEQCF. In DNA, the CDR3 is TGCAGCGTTCGACAGGGGGTAAACGAGCAGTGCTTC.

This clonotype was counted a single time. The CDR3 DNA follows: TGTGCCAGCAGTTTGGGACAGCAAGCTTTCTTT. Its translation is CASSLGQQAFF. The V call is TRBV12-3 or TRBV12-4, the J call TRBJ1-1, with 7 bases matching TRBD1. This CDR3 contains 11 residues. Germline trimming cut 3 bases from V and 9 bases from J; bases unmatched to any gene: 1.

This clonotype appeared many times. The rearrangement joins TRBV30 to TRBJ2-1, with D perhaps TRBD2 (6 bases). CDR3 length: 13 residues. V was cut by 4 bases and J by 7 bases, with 14 bases left in between. Per the germline V gene, CDR1 is GTSNPN and CDR2 is SVGIG (reference sequence). CDR3 nucleotides: TGTGCCTGGATCCCCCTAGCGATGAATGAGCAGTTCTTC. Its protein is CAWIPLAMNEQFF.

This clonotype appeared many times. V usage is TRBV28 and J usage is TRBJ2-1; 9 bases line up with TRBD2. There are 20 residues in the CDR3. Looked up from germline, CDR1 is MDHEN and CDR2 is SYDVKM. Trimming took 4 bases from V and 0 from J; bases not matched to a gene: 16. Here the CDR3 DNA reads TGTGCCAGCAGTTCGGGACCGGGACTAGCACCTGCGAGCTCCTACAATGAGCAGTTCTTC. It is translated as CASSSGPGLAPASSYNEQFF.

In regard to this clonotype: One junction end does not reproduce the germline sequence, and a read error may be involved. The rearrangement joins TRBV30 to TRBJ1-3; TRBD1 might be the D (5 bases). The germline V gene has CDR1 GTSNPN and CDR2 SVGIG (reference sequence). The CDR3 spans 17 residues. Here the CDR3 reads CVWSEGSGGFSGNTIYF. CDR3 in DNA: TGTGTCTGGAGTGAGGGTAGTGGGGGGTTCTCTGGAAACACCATATATTTT. The full variable domain, rest sourced from reference TRBV30 and TRBJ1-3, is SQTIHQWPATLVQPVGSPLSLECTVEGTSNPNLYWYRQAAGRGLQLLFYSVGIGQISSEVPQNLSASRPQDRQFILSSKKLLLSDSGFYLCVWSEGSGGFSGNTIYFGEGSWLTVV.

This rearrangement joins TRBV24-1 to TRBJ1-1; D might be TRBD1 (5 bases). Per germline, CDR1 KGHDR and CDR2 SFDVKD. The CDR3 has 13 amino acids. The V end was cut by 9 bases, the J end by 6 bases, with 16 bases between. The CDR3 region is CATRPGPGSEAFF. CDR3 bases: TGTGCCACCCGTCCGGGGCCGGGCTCTGAAGCTTTCTTT.

This clonotype has ten or more counts. J is TRBJ2-3 and V is TRBV20-1; D is ambiguous. Germline V gene sequence: CDR1 DFQATT, CDR2 SNEGSKA (reference sequence). CDR3 length: 15 amino acids. Between the trimmed V and J ends, which lost 0 bases and 2 bases, there was a span of 12 bases. CDR3 nucleotides: TGCAGTGCTAGAGATTATCGGAACCCCACAGATACGCAGTATTTT. Translation gives CSARDYRNPTDTQYF.

This clonotype was recorded a few times. This chain links TRBV6-5 with TRBJ1-2; D gene uncertain. Germline V gene sequence: CDR1 MNHEY, CDR2 SVGAGI. The V end was cut by 4 bases, the J end by 5 bases, with 11 bases between. CDR3 length equals 13 residues. The CDR3 DNA is TGTGCCAGCAGTTGCTCGAAAAGTTATGGCTACACCTTC. Amino acids: CASSCSKSYGYTF.

This clonotype was detected many times. V and J are TRBV7-3 and TRBJ1-1, with 7 bases identical to TRBD1. Germline V lookup: CDR1 SGHTA, CDR2 FQGTGA. Losses at the gene ends were 4 bases for V and 7 bases for J; bases not matched to a gene: 3. The CDR3 totals 12 residues. The CDR3 protein is CASSSRQGEAFF. The CDR3 DNA reads TGTGCCAGCAGCTCCAGACAGGGTGAAGCTTTCTTT. The full variable domain, its missing parts supplied by reference TRBV7-3 and TRBJ1-1, is GAGVSQTPSNKVTEKGKYVELRCDPISGHTALYWYRQSLGQGPEFLIYFQGTGAADDSGLPNDRFFAVRPEGSVSTLKIQRTERGDSAVYLCASSSRQGEAFFGQGTRLTVV.